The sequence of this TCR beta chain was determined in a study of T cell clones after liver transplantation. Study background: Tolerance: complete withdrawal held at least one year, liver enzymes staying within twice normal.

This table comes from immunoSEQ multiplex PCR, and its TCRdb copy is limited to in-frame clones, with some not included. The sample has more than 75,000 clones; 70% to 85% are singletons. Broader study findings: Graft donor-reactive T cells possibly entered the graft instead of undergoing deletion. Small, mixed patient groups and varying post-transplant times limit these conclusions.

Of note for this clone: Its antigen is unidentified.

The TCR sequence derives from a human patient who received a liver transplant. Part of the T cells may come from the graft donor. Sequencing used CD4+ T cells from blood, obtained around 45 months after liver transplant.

CDR3 residues: CASTFRGAGKNIQYF. CDR3 sequence (DNA): TGTGCCAGCACCTTTAGGGGCGCGGGCAAAAACATTCAGTACTTC. This chain joins TRBV2 and TRBJ2-4; tentatively, D is TRBD1 or TRBD2 (5 bases each). CDR3 length: 15 amino acids. The V gene's germline CDR1 is SNHLY and CDR2 FYNNEI. Trimming left V 7 bases short and J 3 bases short, with 16 bases between.